This TCR beta chain emerged from a study of neoadjuvant anti-PD-1 for oral cavity cancer (dated by TCRdb to the early 2020s). As for the study more broadly: Patients mostly received three to four biweekly doses of nivolumab at 3 mg/kg before curative-intent surgical resection. Patients without progression received a fourth nivolumab dose around day 43 and underwent definitive surgical resection on days 50-56. Responders were defined as patients with complete response, partial response or stable disease by RECIST 1.1; non-responders were defined as patients with progression. There were about a dozen patients in the parent correlative cohort, and the response rate was roughly 33%. On the study overall, not on this receptor specifically: Only a few patients per response group were included in the TCR analyses, and the authors called for validation in larger cohorts. Higher pretreatment blood Treg/Th17 ratios correlated with both higher pretreatment blood TCRbeta clonality and lower post-treatment tumor TCRbeta clonality. After neoadjuvant nivolumab, non-responders showed significantly higher T cell clonality (Gini index) in PBMCs than responders did.

The table lists this clone with a few counts. No antigen is known for it. No base-level quality is on record; no much larger clone is a single base apart. PBMC libraries used mostly approximately 480 ng of input genomic DNA for deep sequencing, with six replicates per sample. Following the manufacturer's instructions, the team built TCRbeta libraries using the immunoSEQ hsTCRbeta kit. An Illumina NovaSeq 6000 S4 flow cell was used to sequence the final libraries, which had first been combined to 3 nM. In the original analysis: Raw data preprocessing and quality control were performed with the immunoSEQ Analyzer. The analysis was restricted to productive rearrangements, with each unique CDR3 amino acid sequence defining a clonotype. Repertoire clonality was estimated as the Gini-Simpson index, computed with the R package tcR. Gini indices were compared with Student's t test, and associations with tumor size change were assessed by Pearson correlation. The immuneACCESS repertoire file appears here via TCRdb, limited to in-frame rearrangements. These files lack a portion of the clones; in checked studies, under half of the deficit traces to unresolved V genes, and the cause of the others is not known. V and J calls and clone size follow that table, whereas D and trimming were derived from the DNA. The sample table holds nearly 7,000 clones, of which around two thirds were seen once. 2.5% to 3.5% of the sample is taken by the ten largest.

This specimen's time point label, per the study, means: before neoadjuvant nivolumab. Patients had been newly diagnosed with stage II-IVA oral cavity squamous cell carcinoma, and no prior systemic or radiation treatment had been given to the patients. The cohort was made up of patients with locally advanced, HPV-negative oral cavity squamous cell carcinoma. No culture maintenance or expansion was done, as the peripheral blood mononuclear cells went straight to analysis. Samples were obtained from a longitudinal correlative study of a single-arm phase II trial of neoadjuvant nivolumab in oral cavity squamous cell carcinoma. Subject-matched pre- and post-treatment PBMCs and tumors from three responders and three non-responders were subjected to genomic DNA-based TCRbeta sequencing. Peripheral blood mononuclear cells were collected before nivolumab treatment and were collected again after treatment, at the time of surgery. The Maxwell RSC DNA from Cells kit was used to isolate genomic DNA from PBMCs.

V loses 3 bases of germline sequence and J loses 2 bases, and the interval between the two ends is 8 bases. In the germline V gene, CDR1 corresponds to KGHSH and CDR2 to LQKENI. The CDR3 runs 13 residues from the cysteine to the phenylalanine. Only CDR3 DNA is held: 39 bases, read in frame from base 1. The sample was PBMCs, taken before nivolumab (anti-PD-1) treatment. This chain is built from TRBV18 and TRBJ2-7; no D gene is confidently identified. This clonotype was sampled from a person between 40 and 79 years old with oral cavity squamous cell carcinoma. The sequenced DNA is TGTGCCAGCTCACCGCTACATGCCTACGAGCAGTACTTC. Its translation reads: CASSPLHAYEQYF.